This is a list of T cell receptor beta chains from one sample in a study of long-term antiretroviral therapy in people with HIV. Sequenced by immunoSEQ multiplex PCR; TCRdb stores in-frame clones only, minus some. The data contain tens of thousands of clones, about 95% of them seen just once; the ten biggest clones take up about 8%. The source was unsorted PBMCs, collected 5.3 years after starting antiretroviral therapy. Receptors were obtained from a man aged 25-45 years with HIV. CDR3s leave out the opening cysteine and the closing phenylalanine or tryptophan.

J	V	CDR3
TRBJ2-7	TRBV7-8	ASSFGSLEQY
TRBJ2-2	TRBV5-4	ASSSPENTGELF
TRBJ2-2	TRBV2	ASRGGSGVRTGELF
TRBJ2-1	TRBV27	ASSPGTRSYNEQF
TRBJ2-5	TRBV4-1	ASSQEPGVVETQY
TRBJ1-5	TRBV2	ASSEEAGGNQPQH
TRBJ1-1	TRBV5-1	AFRGTEAF
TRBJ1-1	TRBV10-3	AIRPGQVMNTEAF
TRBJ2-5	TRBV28	AGGERGTQETQY
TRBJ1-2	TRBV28	ASSKGDGEGYT
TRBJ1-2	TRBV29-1	SVEIGRTLSYGYT
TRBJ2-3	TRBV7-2	ASSLYRGLGDTQY
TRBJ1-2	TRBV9	ASSSPTGLGYT
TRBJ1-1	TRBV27	ASSWTGTLNTEAF
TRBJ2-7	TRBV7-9	ASTQEAAPSYEQY
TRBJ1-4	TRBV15	ATSRATGINEKLF
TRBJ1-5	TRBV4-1	ASSQEDRSNQPQH
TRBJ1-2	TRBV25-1	ASSEFGSGVMDGYT
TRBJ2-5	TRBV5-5	ASSLATETQY
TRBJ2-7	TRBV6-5	ASIAAGGTSYEQY
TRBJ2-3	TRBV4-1	ASSQDQGVAQSTDTQY
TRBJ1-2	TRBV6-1	ASSNTNYGYT
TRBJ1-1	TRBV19	ASSIVAGQRNTEAF
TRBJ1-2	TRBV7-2	ASSSYGSYGYT
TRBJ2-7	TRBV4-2	ASSQDPTSGYYEQY
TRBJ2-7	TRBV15	ATSRDLEIAYEQY
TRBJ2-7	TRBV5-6	ASSPPGLAAYEQY
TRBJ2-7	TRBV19	ASSYSGTEAYEQY
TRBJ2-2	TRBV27	ASRTSGRTFFGELF
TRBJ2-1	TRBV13	ASSSPGTGHNEQF
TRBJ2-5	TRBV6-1	ASSGRTGVETQY
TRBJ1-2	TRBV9	ASSVGGSYGYT
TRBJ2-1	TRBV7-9	ASRAGSYNEQF
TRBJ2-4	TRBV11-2	ASSLEGTLGAGAKNIQY
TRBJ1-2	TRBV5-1	ASSETTGAGYGYT
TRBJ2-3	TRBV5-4	ASSPDARADTQY
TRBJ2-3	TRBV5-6	ASSSPTPSTQY
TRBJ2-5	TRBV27	ASNCTRAQETQY
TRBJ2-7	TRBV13	ASSLGTSSSYEQY
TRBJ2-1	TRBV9	ASSGTGQSSYNEQF
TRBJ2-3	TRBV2	ASRYLGAGEDTQY
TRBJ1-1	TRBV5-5	ASSSDPGGTEAF
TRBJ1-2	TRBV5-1	ASSARGRGGGYT
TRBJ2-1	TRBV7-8	ASSKLAVSSYNEQF
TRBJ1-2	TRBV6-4	ASSDSKRAANYGYT
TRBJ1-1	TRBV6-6	ASSLAGGMNTEAF
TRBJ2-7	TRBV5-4	ASSLSVGAGLGYEQY
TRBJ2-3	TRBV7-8	ASSLRGSGTDTQY
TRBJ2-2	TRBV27	ASSFRQGSNTGELF
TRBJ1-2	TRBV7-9	ASSFQGNNYGYT
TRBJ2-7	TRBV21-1	ASSKVRGRLAFYEQY
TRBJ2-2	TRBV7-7	ASSFSWRDGTGELF
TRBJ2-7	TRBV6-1	ASRVPGESYEQY
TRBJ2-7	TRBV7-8	ASSLAPSGSYEQY
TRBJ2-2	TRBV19	ASSDRSYTGELF